Presented here are 20 T cell receptor beta chains from one specimen sequenced in a study of T-cell memory formation after mild COVID-19. TCRdb independently ran MiXCR on the 5' RACE reads; one entry per CDR3 protein. The sample lists 65,000 to 95,000 distinct CDR3 sequences; roughly 13% were seen once. Sequencing was performed on PBMCs or a T cell subset sorted from them (not recorded which). The receptors here all came from a man aged 18 to 35 who had mild COVID-19 (a few samples of this study predate the infection). Cell type and time point are not known.

CDR3 loop: CATRSGTGDTGELFF. The CDR3 DNA reads TGTGCCACCAGATCCGGGACAGGAGACACCGGGGAGCTGTTTTTT. This chain connects TRBV24-1 to TRBJ2-2, with 8 bases lining up with TRBD1. Per the germline V gene, CDR1 is KGHDR and CDR2 is SFDVKD. J gave up 3 bases and V 7 bases, and 6 bases lay outside the gene matches. CDR3 length: 15 residues.

The chain couples TRBV7-9 to TRBJ2-1, with a weak D call TRBD2 (5 bases). Trimming took 6 bases from V and 7 from J, leaving 13 bases between them. CDR3 length equals 13 residues. CDR1 is SEHNR and CDR2 is FQNEAQ in the germline V gene (reference sequence). CDR3 loop: CASRGGGQNEQFF. The CDR3 region has the DNA TGTGCCAGCAGGGGCGGCGGGCAGAATGAGCAGTTCTTC.

In its sample, this clonotype ranks as medium-sized. The chain combines TRBV27 with TRBJ1-2; D remains ambiguous. CDR3 length: 13 amino acids. V was cut by 0 bases and J by 4 bases, with 6 bases left in between. Germline V lookup: CDR1 MNHEY, CDR2 SMNVEV (reference sequence). For the CDR3, the DNA is TGTGCCAGCAGTTTATCTGACGGCTATGGCTACACCTTC. Residues: CASSLSDGYGYTF.

This clonotype was counted ten times or more. This chain links TRBV6-5 with TRBJ2-1, with unresolved D. V was pared by 3 bases and J by 5 bases, with 5 bases between. CDR1 is MNHEY, CDR2 SVGAGI, per germline. This CDR3 spans 12 amino acids. The CDR3: CASSYPDNEQFF. Here the CDR3 DNA reads TGTGCCAGCAGTTATCCTGACAATGAGCAGTTCTTC.

A few counts support this clonotype. The CDR3 loop reads CASSLGRDSTYNEQFF. In DNA, the CDR3 is TGTGCCAGCAGCCTTGGCCGGGACTCGACCTACAATGAGCAGTTCTTC. The chain joins TRBV7-2 to TRBJ2-1, with D tentatively TRBD2 (6 bases). V was cut by 5 bases and J by 2 bases, with 16 bases left in between. Germline CDR1 reads SGHTA; CDR2 reads FQGNSA. This CDR3 region has 16 residues.

This clonotype came up many times. V is TRBV6-1 and J is TRBJ2-7, with a tentative D call TRBD1 (6 bases). The CDR3 sequence is 15 residues long. Trimming pared 4 bases from V and 0 bases from J, leaving 13 bases between. Looked up from germline, CDR1 is MNHNS and CDR2 is SASEGT. The CDR3 here is CASSATGSGSYEQYF. In nucleotides, the CDR3 is TGTGCCAGCAGTGCAACAGGGTCGGGCTCCTACGAGCAGTACTTC.

In its sample, this clonotype was seen a few times. The chain is built from TRBV6-2 or TRBV6-3 and TRBJ2-3; D is unclear. V was cut by 4 bases and J by 4 bases, with 9 bases left in between. The CDR3 sequence is 13 residues long. Germline V lookup: CDR1 MNHEY, CDR2 SVGEGT. The CDR3 DNA reads as TGTGCCAGCAGTTTCATCGGCCCAGATACGCAGTATTTT. Its translation is CASSFIGPDTQYF.

The sample holds a few counts of this clonotype. This rearrangement joins TRBV4-1 to TRBJ1-1, with TRBD1 matching 7 bases. With 4 bases clipped from V and 1 base from J, the junction kept 6 bases outside the gene matches. In germline, CDR1 is MGHRA, CDR2 YSYEKL. This CDR3 has 15 residues. CDR3 coding DNA: TGCGCCAGCAGCCGATCCCAGGGGGAGAACACTGAAGCTTTCTTT. Translated, it gives CASSRSQGENTEAFF.

This clonotype showed up just a few times. The chain couples TRBV12-3 or TRBV12-4 to TRBJ2-1; D is ambiguous. V was trimmed by 1 base and J by 6 bases, leaving 10 bases between them. The length of the CDR3 is 14 residues. The DNA for the CDR3 is TGTGCCAGCAGTTTAGATGCACCCGCCAATGAGCAGTTCTTC. Translated: CASSLDAPANEQFF.

The chain couples TRBV7-9 to TRBJ2-5; D is perhaps TRBD1 or TRBD2 (5 bases each). The CDR3 has 14 amino acids. Germline CDR1 and CDR2: SEHNR and FQNEAQ (reference sequence). Trimming removed 2 bases from V and 3 bases from J, with 10 bases in between. In DNA form, the CDR3 reads TGTGCCAGCAGCTTAACGGGGCTAGAAGAGACCCAGTACTTC. The encoded protein is CASSLTGLEETQYF.

This chain links TRBV20-1 with TRBJ2-7; D perhaps matches TRBD2 (5 bases). CDR1 DFQATT and CDR2 SNEGSKA come from the germline V gene (reference sequence). V lost 3 bases to trimming and J lost 2 bases, with 11 bases between them. The CDR3 is 13 residues long. The CDR3 reads CSASGEGPYEQYV. The CDR3 DNA follows: TGCAGTGCTAGCGGTGAGGGTCCCTACGAGCAGTACGTC.

The V call is TRBV15, the J call TRBJ1-5; the D gene is possibly TRBD1 (5 bases). The CDR3 has 14 residues. V was shortened by 1 base and J by 5 bases, with 9 bases between the two germline ends. Per germline, CDR1 LNHNV and CDR2 YYDKDF (reference sequence). Here the CDR3 reads CATSRVGGDQPQHF. The CDR3 bases are TGTGCCACCAGCAGAGTGGGGGGAGATCAGCCCCAGCATTTT.

This clonotype has a count of ten or more. The J gene is TRBJ2-7, the V gene TRBV6-5, with TRBD1 identical over 7 bases. The CDR3 has 12 amino acids. Germline CDR1 is MNHEY and CDR2 is SVGAGI. Germline trimming cut 4 bases from V and 11 bases from J; bases unmatched to any gene: 8. This CDR3 is CASSSGQAMKYF. CDR3 in DNA: TGTGCCAGCAGTTCAGGACAGGCGATGAAGTACTTC.

This clonotype was observed a few times. The chain uses TRBV4-2 and TRBJ2-1, with D perhaps being TRBD1 or TRBD2 (5 bases each). The CDR3 has 15 residues. Germline V gene data show CDR1 as LGHNA and CDR2 as YNFKEQ. Trimming cost V 4 bases and J 2 bases, with 12 bases left between them. In DNA form, the CDR3 reads TGTGCCAGCAGCCGCGGCCCGGGACCCTACAATGAGCAGTTCTTC. Translated, it gives CASSRGPGPYNEQFF.

This chain links TRBV7-8 with TRBJ1-1; unclear D gene. Germline lookup yields CDR1 SGHVS and CDR2 FQNEAQ. The V end was cut by 3 bases, the J end by 4 bases, with 9 bases between. The length of the CDR3 is 13 residues. In DNA form, the CDR3 reads TGTGCCAGCAGCTTTAAAGGAGGCACTGAAGCTTTCTTT. As protein: CASSFKGGTEAFF.

V is TRBV9 and J is TRBJ1-3, with D uncertain. This CDR3 comprises 14 residues. Germline-derived CDR1 and CDR2 are SGDLS and YYNGEE. V dropped 3 bases and J dropped 2 bases, with 9 bases sitting between them. CDR3 loop: CASSGSTTGNTIYF. As DNA, the CDR3 is TGTGCCAGCAGCGGATCAACGACTGGAAACACCATATATTTT.

The V call is TRBV20-1, the J call TRBJ2-5; no firm D call. Germline V lookup: CDR1 DFQATT, CDR2 SNEGSKA (reference sequence). V lost 7 bases and J lost 2, with 17 bases in between. CDR3 length: 14 residues. The CDR3 DNA sequence: TGCAGTGTAGTGGCCTCCCACCTACAAGAGACCCAGTACTTC. Translated, it gives CSVVASHLQETQYF.

This clonotype was counted between two and nine times. The chain couples TRBV28 to TRBJ2-5; D is possibly TRBD1 (5 bases). The germline V gene has CDR1 MDHEN and CDR2 SYDVKM. The length of the CDR3 is 14 residues. V was trimmed by 5 bases and J by 5 bases, leaving 15 bases between them. The CDR3 coding sequence is TGTGCCAGCAGTCCCGGACACTCCTGGGAGACCCAGTACTTC. This sequence encodes CASSPGHSWETQYF.

This clonotype came up a few times. The chain employs TRBV20-1 and TRBJ2-5, with D perhaps TRBD1 (5 bases). The germline V gene has CDR1 DFQATT and CDR2 SNEGSKA (reference sequence). The V gene lost 5 bases and the J gene lost 4 bases, with 11 bases spanning the gap. The CDR3 has 12 residues. The CDR3 nucleotides are TGCAGTGCTCAGGACACTGGAGAGACCCAGTACTTC. It translates to CSAQDTGETQYF.

Ten or more counts support this clonotype. This chain joins TRBV12-3 or TRBV12-4 and TRBJ2-7; D unclear. This CDR3 comprises 13 residues. With 2 bases removed from V and 0 bases from J, the gap between germline ends came to 5 bases. The CDR3 nucleotides are TGTGCCAGCAGTTTAACACCCTCCTACGAGCAGTACGTC. Translating gives CASSLTPSYEQYV.